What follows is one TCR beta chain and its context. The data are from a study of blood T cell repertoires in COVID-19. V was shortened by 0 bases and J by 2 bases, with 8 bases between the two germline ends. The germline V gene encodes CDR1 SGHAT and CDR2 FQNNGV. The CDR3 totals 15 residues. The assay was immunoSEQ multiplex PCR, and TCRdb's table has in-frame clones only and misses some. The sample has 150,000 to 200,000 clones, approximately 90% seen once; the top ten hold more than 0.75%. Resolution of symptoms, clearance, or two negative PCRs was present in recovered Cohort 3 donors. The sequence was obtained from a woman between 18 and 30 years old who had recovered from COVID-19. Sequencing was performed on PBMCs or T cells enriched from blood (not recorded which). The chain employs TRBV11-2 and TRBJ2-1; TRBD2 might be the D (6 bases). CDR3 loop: CASSLDGGTYNEQFF. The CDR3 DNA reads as TGTGCCAGCAGCTTAGATGGGGGGACCTACAATGAGCAGTTCTTC. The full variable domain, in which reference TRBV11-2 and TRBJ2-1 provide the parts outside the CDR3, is EAGVAQSPRYKIIEKRQSVAFWCNPISGHATLYWYQQILGQGPKLLIQFQNNGVVDDSQLPKDRFSAERLKGVDSTLKIQPAKLEDSAVYLCASSLDGGTYNEQFFGPGTRLTVL.